This passage covers 29 T cell receptor beta chains from one sample sequenced in a study of cytomegalovirus exposure and HLA in healthy donors. Use of 60 Vbeta and 13 Jbeta primers characterized the PCR. Generated by immunoSEQ multiplex PCR, the TCRdb table keeps only in-frame clones and is missing some. Among 90,000 to 150,000 clones listed, 70% to 80% were seen once. Material: PBMCs. The receptors were sampled from a man aged 50 or older in good health and CMV-seropositive.

The chain joins TRBV7-2 to TRBJ1-2; no reliable D call. V was cut by 2 bases and J by 0 bases, with 13 bases left in between. The V gene's germline CDR1 is SGHTA and CDR2 FQGNSA. This CDR3 has 16 amino acids. The CDR3 spells CASSLSPLQANYGYTF. In DNA form, the CDR3 reads TGTGCCAGCAGCTTATCCCCACTTCAAGCTAACTATGGCTACACCTTC.

This chain connects TRBV29-1 to TRBJ1-2, with 9 positions matching TRBD1. The J segment lost 3 bases and the V segment lost 3 bases, leaving 5 bases of the junction unmatched. Per the germline V gene, CDR1 is SQVTM and CDR2 is ANQGSEA. The CDR3 length is 14 residues. The CDR3, as DNA: TGCAGCGTTGAGGGGGACAGGGAATACTATGGCTACACCTTC. Translation gives CSVEGDREYYGYTF.

This clone has only a few counts. The rearrangement joins TRBV5-1 to TRBJ2-3, with TRBD2 identical over 10 bases. The CDR3 has 15 amino acids. Losses at the gene ends were 7 bases for V and 0 bases for J; bases not matched to a gene: 5. CDR1 is SGHRS, CDR2 YFSETQ, per germline. CDR3 amino acids: CASRTAGGSTDTQYF. Written as DNA, the CDR3 is TGCGCCAGCCGGACAGCGGGAGGGAGCACAGATACGCAGTATTTT.

The chain is built from TRBV5-1 and TRBJ2-1; D is perhaps TRBD2 (5 bases). The CDR3 runs to 12 residues. V lost 1 base, J lost 9 bases, and 8 bases lay in between. Germline CDR1 and CDR2: SGHRS and YFSETQ. For the CDR3, the DNA is TGCGCCAGCAGCTTGCACCGGGGTGAGCAGTTCTTC. It codes for CASSLHRGEQFF.

The V gene is TRBV6-5, the J gene TRBJ1-6; perhaps TRBD1 as D (5 bases). CDR3 size: 13 residues. CDR1 and CDR2 (germline): MNHEY, SVGAGI. Trimming removed 7 bases from V and 14 bases from J, with 18 bases in between. The CDR3 sequence: CASTQGPLEALHF. The DNA of the CDR3 is TGTGCCAGCACCCAGGGCCCGTTAGAGGCCCTCCACTTT.

As for this clone: This likely stems from a read error, as it lies one base from a far larger clone. The rearrangement links TRBV7-2 to TRBJ2-5, with 10 bases that match TRBD1. Unmatched junction bases numbered 7, after V lost 5 bases and J lost 4 bases. The CDR3 runs 15 residues. CDR1 is SGHTA and CDR2 is FQGNSA in the germline V gene. Here the CDR3 reads CASSDDRGQGETQYF. The CDR3 DNA reads TGTGCCAGCAGCGATGACAGGGGGCAAGGAGAGACCCAGTACTTC.

The sample holds one count of this clone. The rearrangement uses TRBV18 and TRBJ1-3; 7 positions match TRBD1. CDR1 is KGHSH and CDR2 is LQKENI in the germline V gene. The junction had 8 bases not matched to a gene; V was cut back by 3 bases and J by 0 bases. The CDR3 has 17 amino acids. The chain's CDR3 is CASSPSTGTSSGNTIYF. The CDR3, as DNA: TGTGCCAGCTCACCCTCGACAGGGACGAGCTCTGGAAACACCATATATTTT.

The V gene is TRBV29-1, the J gene TRBJ1-1; D is undetermined. V shed 8 bases and J shed 0 bases, with 16 bases lying between them. Per germline, CDR1 SQVTM and CDR2 ANQGSEA. The CDR3 runs to 14 residues. The CDR3 DNA is TGCAGCTCCGAACACAGTCTTCTGAACACTGAAGCTTTCTTT. As protein: CSSEHSLLNTEAFF. Full variable domain (rest looked up from reference TRBV29-1 and TRBJ1-1): SAVISQKPSRDICQRGTSLTIQCQVDSQVTMMFWYRQQPGQSLTLIATANQGSEATYESGFVIDKFPISRPNLTFSTLTVSNMSPEDSSIYLCSSEHSLLNTEAFFGQGTRLTVV.

This clone was seen at least ten times. In nucleotides, the CDR3 is TGTGCCAGCAGCCCCCCCGGGAGGAAAAACACTGAAGCTTTCTTT. This encodes CASSPPGRKNTEAFF. This sequence joins TRBV25-1 and TRBJ1-1; D gene ambiguous. The length of the CDR3 is 15 residues. Per the germline V gene, CDR1 is MGHDK and CDR2 is SYGVNS. V lost 6 bases and J lost 2, with 16 bases in between. Complete variable domain (other parts from reference TRBV25-1 and TRBJ1-1): EADIYQTPRYLVIGTGKKITLECSQTMGHDKMYWYQQDPGMELHLIHYSYGVNSTEKGDLSSESTVSRIRTEHFPLTLESARPSHTSQYLCASSPPGRKNTEAFFGQGTRLTVV.

The chain is built from TRBV10-3 and TRBJ2-1; 14 nucleotides match TRBD2. CDR1 ENHRY and CDR2 SYGVKD come from the germline V gene. J was trimmed by 9 bases and V by 6 bases; bases with no gene match: 10. This CDR3 contains 16 residues. This chain's CDR3 is CAIRTSGGAQNGEQFF. CDR3 coding DNA: TGTGCCATCAGGACTAGCGGGGGGGCTCAAAACGGTGAGCAGTTCTTC.

This rearrangement joins TRBV7-6 to TRBJ1-2; 8 positions match TRBD1. The J segment lost 6 bases and the V segment lost 5 bases, leaving 11 bases of the junction unmatched. CDR3 length equals 15 residues. Germline V lookup: CDR1 SGHVS, CDR2 FNYEAQ. In DNA form, the CDR3 reads TGTGCCAGCAGCCAAGGACAGGGCACAACGAATGGCTACACCTTC. Translating it yields CASSQGQGTTNGYTF.

The V call is TRBV5-1, the J call TRBJ1-2, with TRBD1 matching 10 bases. This CDR3 comprises 14 residues. The trim removed 4 bases at V and 8 bases at J, leaving 8 bases unmatched. CDR1 and CDR2 (germline): SGHRS, YFSETQ. CDR3 sequence reads: CASSPGTGVGGYTF. DNA of the CDR3: TGCGCCAGCAGCCCCGGGACAGGGGTCGGCGGCTACACCTTC.

This clone has just one count. The V and J genes are TRBV7-2 and TRBJ2-7; D unresolved. V dropped 1 base and J dropped 0 bases, with 7 bases sitting between them. The CDR3 length is 14 residues. CDR1 SGHTA and CDR2 FQGNSA come from the germline V gene. The CDR3 DNA sequence: TGTGCCAGCAGCTTAGGTTCCCGCTCCTACGAGCAGTACTTC. It specifies CASSLGSRSYEQYF. Filled out from reference TRBV7-2 and TRBJ2-7, the complete variable domain reads GAGVSQSPSNKVTEKGKDVELRCDPISGHTALYWYRQSLGQGLEFLIYFQGNSAPDKSGLPSDRFSAERTGGSVSTLTIQRTQQEDSAVYLCASSLGSRSYEQYFGPGTRLTVT.

V and J are TRBV19 and TRBJ2-2, with D perhaps TRBD2 (6 bases). The CDR3 loop spans 22 amino acids. Germline CDR1 is LNHDA and CDR2 is SQIVND (reference sequence). Between the trimmed V and J ends, which lost 5 bases and 2 bases, there was a span of 33 bases. The CDR3 spells CASSYHVGWLAESGINTGELFF. CDR3 in DNA: TGTGCCAGTAGTTACCACGTGGGGTGGTTAGCGGAGTCGGGGATTAACACCGGGGAGCTGTTTTTT.

The chain recombines TRBV19 with TRBJ1-1; TRBD1 agrees at 7 bases. Trimming took 7 bases from V and 0 from J; bases not matched to a gene: 5. Germline assignment: CDR1 LNHDA and CDR2 SQIVND (reference sequence). This CDR3 has 14 amino acids. CDR3 sequence: CASMGGQVNTEAFF. The CDR3 DNA reads as TGTGCCAGTATGGGCGGACAGGTGAACACTGAAGCTTTCTTT. Together with reference TRBV19 and TRBJ1-1, the CDR3 gives the full variable domain: DGGITQSPKYLFRKEGQNVTLSCEQNLNHDAMYWYRQDPGQGLRLIYYSQIVNDFQKGDIAEGYSVSREKKESFPLTVTSAQKNPTAFYLCASMGGQVNTEAFFGQGTRLTVV.

V and J are TRBV19 and TRBJ2-4, with 9 bases that match TRBD1. The CDR3 loop spans 11 amino acids. CDR1 and CDR2 from the germline V gene are LNHDA and SQIVND (reference sequence). Losses at the gene ends were 4 bases for V and 14 bases for J; bases not matched to a gene: 3. CDR3 loop: CASSTGQGKYF. Here the CDR3 DNA reads TGTGCCAGTAGTACGGGACAGGGAAAGTACTTC. Complete variable domain (other parts from reference TRBV19 and TRBJ2-4): DGGITQSPKYLFRKEGQNVTLSCEQNLNHDAMYWYRQDPGQGLRLIYYSQIVNDFQKGDIAEGYSVSREKKESFPLTVTSAQKNPTAFYLCASSTGQGKYFGAGTRLSVL.

V gene TRBV27 combines with J gene TRBJ1-2; tentatively, D is TRBD1 (6 bases). Germline values: CDR1 MNHEY, CDR2 SMNVEV (reference sequence). This CDR3 region has 14 residues. V lost 5 bases and J lost 4, with 14 bases in between. The CDR3 here is CASSVQGQGYGYTF. The CDR3 DNA reads as TGTGCCAGCAGTGTACAGGGTCAGGGCTATGGCTACACCTTC.

This clone was seen only a few times. CDR3 loop: CASSPPTRGGGNEQFF. DNA of the CDR3: TGTGCCAGTAGTCCCCCAACTAGGGGGGGAGGGAATGAGCAGTTCTTC. This chain uses TRBV19 with TRBJ2-1; tentatively, D is TRBD2 (7 bases). CDR1 and CDR2 (germline): LNHDA, SQIVND (reference sequence). This CDR3 has 16 residues. V lost 5 bases and J lost 7, with 21 bases in between.

The J gene is TRBJ1-1, the V gene TRBV11-2; 9 nucleotides agree with TRBD1. The CDR3 is made up of 15 amino acids. CDR1 and CDR2 from the germline V gene are SGHAT and FQNNGV. V trimming: 4 bases; J trimming: 7 bases; junction bases outside the gene matches: 10. The CDR3: CASSSQTGGGFEAFF. The CDR3 DNA sequence: TGTGCCAGCAGCTCCCAGACAGGGGGAGGATTTGAAGCTTTCTTT. Full variable domain (remainder filled in from reference TRBV11-2 and TRBJ1-1): EAGVAQSPRYKIIEKRQSVAFWCNPISGHATLYWYQQILGQGPKLLIQFQNNGVVDDSQLPKDRFSAERLKGVDSTLKIQPAKLEDSAVYLCASSSQTGGGFEAFFGQGTRLTVV.

The gene calls are TRBV11-1 and TRBJ1-2; D not resolved. V gave up 0 bases and J gave up 5 bases, with 10 bases separating them. The V gene's germline CDR1 is SGHAT and CDR2 FQDESV (reference sequence). The CDR3 is 14 residues long. CDR3 in DNA: TGTGCCAGCAGCTTAGCGACCGGCGGTTATGGCTACACCTTC. Its protein is CASSLATGGYGYTF.

The DNA of the CDR3 is TGTGCCAGCAGCTTGGGGATAGGCGGGGGGGCAAACACCGGGGAGCTGTTTTTT. Translated, it gives CASSLGIGGGANTGELFF. The chain combines TRBV5-4 with TRBJ2-2; 9 bases are a match to TRBD2. This CDR3 is built from 18 residues. CDR1 is SGHNT, CDR2 YYREEE, per germline (reference sequence). The J segment lost 2 bases and the V segment lost 0 bases, leaving 8 bases of the junction unmatched.

J is TRBJ1-5 and V is TRBV7-8, with D possibly being TRBD1 (5 bases). Trimming pared 5 bases from V and 4 bases from J, leaving 18 bases between. The CDR3 is 16 residues long. Germline CDR1 reads SGHVS; CDR2 reads FQNEAQ. The CDR3 protein is CASSPQGRGNNQPQHF. DNA for the CDR3: TGTGCCAGCAGCCCCCAAGGGCGGGGGAATAATCAGCCCCAGCATTTT.

This chain uses TRBV6-6 with TRBJ2-7; tentatively, D is TRBD2 (6 bases). Trimming pared 0 bases from V and 5 bases from J, leaving 14 bases between. CDR3 length: 15 residues. Germline values: CDR1 MNHNY, CDR2 SVGAGI (reference sequence). This CDR3 is CASSYSNGGGDEQYF. The CDR3 DNA is TGTGCCAGCAGTTACTCGAATGGAGGCGGGGACGAGCAGTACTTC.

This clone was detected a few times. The chain uses TRBV19 and TRBJ1-5; D is undetermined. The CDR3 sequence is 14 residues long. Germline CDR1 and CDR2: LNHDA and SQIVND (reference sequence). Deletions cut 7 bases from V and 3 bases from J, with 13 bases between. The CDR3 region has the DNA TGTGCCAGTACAGGCGGGCAGGTCAATCAGCCCCAGCATTTT. Translating gives CASTGGQVNQPQHF.

The chain uses TRBV4-1 and TRBJ1-1; D is ambiguous. V lost 2 bases, J lost 0 bases, and 4 bases lay in between. The CDR3 has 13 amino acids. CDR1 and CDR2 (germline): MGHRA, YSYEKL. CDR3 sequence reads: CASSQSVNTEAFF. Written as DNA, the CDR3 is TGCGCCAGCAGCCAAAGCGTGAACACTGAAGCTTTCTTT.

The V and J genes are TRBV5-5 and TRBJ2-3, with 7 bases identical to TRBD2. V trimming: 3 bases; J trimming: 0 bases; junction bases outside the gene matches: 7. This CDR3 is 16 amino acids long. The germline gives CDR1 SGHKS, CDR2 YYEKEE (reference sequence). For the CDR3, the DNA is TGTGCCAGCAGCTGGGGGGGTCGGGGAAGCACAGATACGCAGTATTTT. It specifies CASSWGGRGSTDTQYF. The full variable domain, rest sourced from reference TRBV5-5 and TRBJ2-3, is DAGVTQSPTHLIKTRGQQVTLRCSPISGHKSVSWYQQVLGQGPQFIFQYYEKEERGRGNFPDRFSARQFPNYSSELNVNALLLGDSALYLCASSWGGRGSTDTQYFGPGTRLTVL.

This clone was seen more than once but under ten times. The V call is TRBV28, the J call TRBJ1-5, with a weak D call TRBD1 (5 bases). CDR1 and CDR2 (germline): MDHEN, SYDVKM. The CDR3 runs to 16 residues. V lost 5 bases and J lost 5, with 19 bases in between. CDR3 residues: CASSPSVRKGYQPQHF. In DNA, the CDR3 is TGTGCCAGCAGTCCCTCAGTCCGGAAGGGGTATCAGCCCCAGCATTTT.

The chain carries TRBV7-5 and TRBJ1-5; TRBD1, as called in the table, went unchecked against the DNA. TRBV7-5 is assigned pseudogene status. The CDR3 sequence is 19 residues long. CDR3 sequence: CVRSQTRQARPDSNQPQHF. For the CDR3, the DNA is TGTGTCAGAAGCCAGACCCGACAGGCAAGGCCGGATAGCAATCAGCCCCAGCATTTT.

This clone was counted a single time. V usage is TRBV5-1 and J usage is TRBJ2-5; 8 bases fit TRBD1. CDR1 is SGHRS, CDR2 YFSETQ, per germline. Losses at the gene ends were 4 bases for V and 4 bases for J; bases not matched to a gene: 12. The CDR3 extends over 16 amino acids. The CDR3 DNA sequence: TGCGCCAGCAGCCCACCTATTGGGACAGGAGGAGAGACCCAGTACTTC. Protein sequence: CASSPPIGTGGETQYF.